The TCR beta chain under discussion was sequenced for a study of T cells after yellow fever vaccination. Many counts were recorded for this clonotype. What it binds is unknown. General study points: The study noted that FACS-sorted repertoires could contain abundant clonotypes contaminating from the bulk population.

TCRdb re-called the 5' RACE reads with MiXCR, one entry per CDR3 protein. Of tens of thousands of distinct CDR3 sequences listed, 6.5% were seen once; the top ten hold 35% to 40%. The CDR3 loop spans 15 amino acids. The sequences come from CD8+ T cells sorted from PBMCs, collected roughly seven weeks after the first yellow fever vaccination. This receptor was obtained from a man aged 18 to 30 who received the YFV17D yellow fever vaccine. The chain couples TRBV21-1 to TRBJ2-5; TRBD1 is the table's D call and was not checked against the DNA. TRBV21-1 corresponds to a pseudogene. The CDR3 sequence is CASSKARDGQETQYF. In DNA, the CDR3 is TGTGCCAGCAGCAAAGCCCGGGACGGACAAGAGACCCAGTACTTC.